The next 17 T cell receptor beta chains were all read from a single sample in a study of T cells expressing NK-cell markers. From its re-call of the 5' RACE reads, TCRdb lists each CDR3 protein once, without DNA. The sample holds about 380,000 distinct CDR3 sequences. The sequenced sample was blood T cells: a sorted CD56 or NKG2C T cell subset, CD4+ or CD8+ T cells, or bulk PBMC T cells (not recorded which). These receptor sequences come from a man aged 18 to 70 in good health.

The chain couples TRBV6-1 to TRBJ2-7; absent DNA, TCRdb's TRBD1 call cannot be checked. The CDR3 consists of 14 residues. Looked up from germline, CDR1 is MNHNS and CDR2 is SASEGT. The chain's CDR3 is CASSGAGLPDEQYF.

The gene calls are TRBV6-5 and TRBJ1-4. Germline loops: CDR1 MNHEY, CDR2 SVGAGI. The CDR3 extends over 16 amino acids. CDR3 in amino acids: CASSSPEITTNEKLFF.

This rearrangement joins TRBV6-1 to TRBJ2-3; TCRdb reports TRBD1, a call that lacks DNA to check it against. CDR1 and CDR2 (germline): MNHNS, SASEGT. This CDR3 is 15 amino acids long. This chain's CDR3 is CASRPWDRSTDTQYF.

This chain links TRBV12-3 or TRBV12-4 with TRBJ1-1. The CDR3 contains 15 residues. CDR3 residues: CASTTTRVGNTEAFF.

The chain has TRBV19 and TRBJ1-1; there is no DNA to check the TCRdb D call of TRBD1. The CDR3 is 16 amino acids. Germline CDR1 LNHDA, CDR2 SQIVND (reference sequence). CDR3 residues: CASSGTGRDMNTEAFF. The complete variable domain, with remaining parts taken from reference TRBV19 and TRBJ1-1, reads DGGITQSPKYLFRKEGQNVTLSCEQNLNHDAMYWYRQDPGQGLRLIYYSQIVNDFQKGDIAEGYSVSREKKESFPLTVTSAQKNPTAFYLCASSGTGRDMNTEAFFGQGTRLTVV.

This chain links TRBV12-3 or TRBV12-4 with TRBJ1-2. CDR3 length equals 12 residues. The CDR3 region is CASSLARTSYTF.

V gene TRBV5-1 combines with J gene TRBJ1-2. The CDR3 has 14 residues. Germline V gives CDR1 SGHRS, CDR2 YFSETQ. CDR3 in amino acids: CASSLAGTNYGYTF.

This chain uses TRBV11-2 with TRBJ1-1; TCRdb returns TRBD1, unconfirmable since there is no DNA. CDR1 SGHAT and CDR2 FQNNGV come from the germline V gene. The CDR3 spans 17 residues. CDR3 in amino acids: CASSLGSMGQRNTEAFF.

The chain recombines TRBV18 with TRBJ2-2. This CDR3 region has 15 residues. The germline V gene has CDR1 KGHSH and CDR2 LQKENI. CDR3: CASSPMGYGTGELFF.

The chain combines TRBV2 with TRBJ2-7; TCRdb outputs TRBD2, but without DNA this stays unchecked. CDR3 length: 13 residues. Germline CDR1 and CDR2: SNHLY and FYNNEI. CDR3 in amino acids: CASSRTSVGEQYF.

The V and J genes are TRBV5-1 and TRBJ2-3. The CDR3 sequence is 15 residues long. Germline CDR1 reads SGHRS; CDR2 reads YFSETQ. The CDR3 here is CASSLGPISTDTQYF.

The chain has TRBV5-1 and TRBJ2-3; absent DNA, TCRdb's TRBD2 call cannot be checked. Germline V gives CDR1 SGHRS, CDR2 YFSETQ. This CDR3 is built from 18 residues. CDR3 region: CASRPGLAGGRSTDTQYF.

This chain connects TRBV5-1 to TRBJ1-1; TCRdb returns TRBD1, unconfirmable since there is no DNA. The germline gives CDR1 SGHRS, CDR2 YFSETQ. The length of the CDR3 is 17 residues. The chain's CDR3 is CASSLALAGGTNTEAFF.

The chain links TRBV7-2 to TRBJ2-7; the D call of TRBD1 rests on TCRdb alone, since no DNA is present to check it. The CDR3 loop spans 14 amino acids. From germline, CDR1 is SGHTA and CDR2 FQGNSA. This CDR3 reads CASSSGTNAYEQYF.

The V and J genes are TRBV4-1 and TRBJ2-1. The CDR3 sequence is 13 residues long. Germline CDR1 reads MGHRA; CDR2 reads YSYEKL. This CDR3 is CASSQDLYNEQFF.

This rearrangement joins TRBV18 to TRBJ1-3; TCRdb's D call of TRBD1 is untestable without DNA. The CDR3 is 16 amino acids. Germline lookup yields CDR1 KGHSH and CDR2 LQKENI. This CDR3 reads CASSRVGGQDGNTIYF.

The genes are TRBV7-9 and TRBJ1-2; the TRBD1 assignment by TCRdb is unverifiable without DNA. CDR3 length: 13 amino acids. CDR1 is SEHNR and CDR2 is FQNEAQ in the germline V gene (reference sequence). The CDR3 is CASKWTGGLGYTF.